This TCR beta chain comes out of a study of early T cells in non-severe SARS-CoV-2 infection. Study-wide background: Sequencing of bulk RNA from unsorted whole blood was done, without chain pairing.

For this clonotype: What it recognizes is unknown.

TCRdb independently ran MiXCR on the 5' RACE reads; one entry per CDR3 protein. The table includes some 40,000 distinct CDR3 sequences, about 4.9% detected once. The study's findings and limits: The study's VDJdb matching favored anti-spike CD8 responses and missed private and CD4 specificities.

This clonotype was sampled from an adult who was a healthcare worker with PCR-confirmed SARS-CoV-2 infection or an uninfected control (not recorded which). Sequencing used whole blood.

CDR3 sequence: CASSPQLAGGQETQYF. The CDR3 DNA is TGTGCCAGCAGTCCCCAACTAGCGGGGGGGCAAGAGACCCAGTACTTC. This chain joins TRBV27 and TRBJ2-5; 13 bases match TRBD2. This CDR3 has 16 amino acids. In germline, CDR1 is MNHEY, CDR2 SMNVEV (reference sequence). The V and J ends lost 5 bases and 2 bases, in that order; junction bases with no gene match: 5.